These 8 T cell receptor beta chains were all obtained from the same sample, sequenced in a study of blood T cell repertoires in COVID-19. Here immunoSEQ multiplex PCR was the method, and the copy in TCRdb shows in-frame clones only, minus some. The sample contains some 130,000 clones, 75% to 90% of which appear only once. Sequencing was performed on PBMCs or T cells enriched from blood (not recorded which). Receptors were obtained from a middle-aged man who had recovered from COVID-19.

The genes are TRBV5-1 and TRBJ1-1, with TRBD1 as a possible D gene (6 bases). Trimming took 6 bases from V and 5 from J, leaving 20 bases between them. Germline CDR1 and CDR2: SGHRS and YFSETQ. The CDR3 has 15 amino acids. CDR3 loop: CASNIANRVGTEAFF. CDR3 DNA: TGCGCCAGCAACATTGCGAACAGGGTGGGAACTGAAGCTTTCTTT.

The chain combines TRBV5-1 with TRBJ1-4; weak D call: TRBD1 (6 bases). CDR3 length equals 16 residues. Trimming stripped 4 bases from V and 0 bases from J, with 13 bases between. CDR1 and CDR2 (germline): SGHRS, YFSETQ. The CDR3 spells CASSTTGTTTNEKLFF. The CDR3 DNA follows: TGCGCCAGCAGCACTACCGGGACAACAACTAATGAAAAACTGTTTTTT.

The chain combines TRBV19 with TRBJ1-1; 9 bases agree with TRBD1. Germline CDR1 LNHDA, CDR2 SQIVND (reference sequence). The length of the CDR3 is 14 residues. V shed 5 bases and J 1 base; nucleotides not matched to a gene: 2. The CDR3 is CASSLDRGNTEAFF. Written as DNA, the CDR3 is TGTGCCAGTAGTCTGGACAGGGGGAACACTGAAGCTTTCTTT. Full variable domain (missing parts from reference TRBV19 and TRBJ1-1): DGGITQSPKYLFRKEGQNVTLSCEQNLNHDAMYWYRQDPGQGLRLIYYSQIVNDFQKGDIAEGYSVSREKKESFPLTVTSAQKNPTAFYLCASSLDRGNTEAFFGQGTRLTVV.

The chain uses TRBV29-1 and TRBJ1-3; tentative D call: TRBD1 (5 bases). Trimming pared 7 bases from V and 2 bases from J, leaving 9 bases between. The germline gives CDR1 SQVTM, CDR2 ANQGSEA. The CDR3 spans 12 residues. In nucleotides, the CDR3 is TGCAGCGGGCGGGGGGCTGGAAACACCATATATTTT. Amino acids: CSGRGAGNTIYF.

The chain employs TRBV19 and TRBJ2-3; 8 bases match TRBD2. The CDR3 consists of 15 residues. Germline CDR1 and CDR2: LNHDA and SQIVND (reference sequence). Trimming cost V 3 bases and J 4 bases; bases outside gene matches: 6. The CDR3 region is CASSIASAGADTQYF. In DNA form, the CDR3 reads TGTGCCAGTAGTATTGCTTCAGCGGGGGCAGATACGCAGTATTTT.

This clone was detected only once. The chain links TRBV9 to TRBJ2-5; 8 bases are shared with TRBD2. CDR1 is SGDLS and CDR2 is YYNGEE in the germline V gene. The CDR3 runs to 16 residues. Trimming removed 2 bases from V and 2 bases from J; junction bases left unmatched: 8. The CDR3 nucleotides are TGTGCCAGCAGCGTGCTTAGCGGGATGAATCAAGAGACCCAGTACTTC. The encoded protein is CASSVLSGMNQETQYF.

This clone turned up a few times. CDR3 amino acids: CASSPRASQPQHF. The CDR3 nucleotides are TGCGCCAGCAGCCCCCGTGCAAGCCAGCCCCAGCATTTT. This chain links TRBV10-2 with TRBJ1-5; the D is unclear. This CDR3 region has 13 residues. The V gene's germline CDR1 is WSHSY and CDR2 SAAADI. V lost 6 bases and J 7 bases, leaving 13 bases between the germline ends.

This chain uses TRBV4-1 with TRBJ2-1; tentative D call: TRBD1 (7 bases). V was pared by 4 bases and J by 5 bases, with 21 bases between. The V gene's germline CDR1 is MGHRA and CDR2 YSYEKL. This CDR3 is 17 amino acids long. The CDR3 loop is CASSRKGAGMTDNEQFF. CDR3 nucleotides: TGCGCCAGCAGCCGGAAGGGGGCGGGGATGACGGACAATGAGCAGTTCTTC.